Presented here are 10 T cell receptor beta chains from one specimen sequenced in a study of STAT3 mutations in large granular lymphocyte leukemia. General study points: Every T-cell large granular lymphocyte leukemia patient had at least one immunodominant TCR beta clonotype.

These receptors' targets are unknown. Only in-frame clones appear in the TCRdb table, and some are missing; sequencing was by immunoSEQ multiplex PCR. The sample holds 12,000 or so clones, roughly 85% seen once. The sample consisted of peripheral blood mononuclear cells. The receptors were sampled from a man at least 80 years old with T-cell large granular lymphocyte leukemia. Some clones in this sample may be carry-over from other donors' samples.

The gene calls are TRBV7-9 and TRBJ2-3; TRBD2 aligns across 14 bases. The CDR3 is 15 residues long. Germline lookup yields CDR1 SEHNR and CDR2 FQNEAQ (reference sequence). The J segment lost 5 bases and the V segment lost 5 bases, leaving 3 bases of the junction unmatched. This chain's CDR3 is CASSGLAGGGDTQYF. Written as DNA, the CDR3 is TGTGCCAGCAGCGGACTAGCGGGGGGCGGAGATACGCAGTATTTT.

The chain employs TRBV29-1 and TRBJ2-5, with unresolved D. The germline V gene has CDR1 SQVTM and CDR2 ANQGSEA. V lost 5 bases and J 4 bases, leaving 14 bases between the germline ends. This CDR3 is built from 13 residues. The CDR3 protein is CSVRPGSGETQYF. DNA of the CDR3: TGCAGCGTTCGGCCAGGCTCGGGAGAGACCCAGTACTTC.

The CDR3 loop reads CASSLKIGSYYEQYF. DNA for the CDR3: TGTGCCAGCAGCTTAAAGATTGGGTCCTACTACGAGCAGTACTTC. The chain recombines TRBV11-2 with TRBJ2-7; the D is unclear. Between the trimmed V and J ends, which lost 2 bases and 3 bases, there was a span of 14 bases. The germline V gene has CDR1 SGHAT and CDR2 FQNNGV. The length of the CDR3 is 15 residues.

This rearrangement joins TRBV4-3 to TRBJ2-7; a possible D gene is TRBD2 (6 bases). V was clipped by 3 bases and J by 6 bases, with 21 bases between them. The CDR3 is 16 residues long. Germline-derived CDR1 and CDR2 are LGHNA and YSLEER. CDR3 DNA: TGCGCCAGCAGCCAGGCCCTAGCGCCCGGGGGAGGCGAGCAGTACTTC. Its translation is CASSQALAPGGGEQYF.

As to this clone: The junction differs from germline at one of its ends, possibly a read error. The J gene is TRBJ2-2, the V gene TRBV18, with TRBD1 matching over 7 bases. The CDR3 length is 15 residues. Germline V gene sequence: CDR1 KGHSH, CDR2 LQKENI. CDR3 coding DNA: TGTGCCAGCTCGCCCGACAGGGCACTCACCAGGGAGCTGTTTTTT. It codes for CASSPDRALTRELFF.

V usage is TRBV6-5 and J usage is TRBJ1-2, with D possibly matching TRBD1 (5 bases). V was shortened by 2 bases and J by 4 bases, with 17 bases between the two germline ends. CDR1 and CDR2 from the germline V gene are MNHEY and SVGAGI. The CDR3 is 16 residues long. CDR3 bases: TGTGCCAGCAGTTACGGAGAAGGGGACCTCCTCTATGGCTACACCTTC. Protein: CASSYGEGDLLYGYTF.

This chain uses TRBV6-6 with TRBJ1-5; TRBD1 matches at 8 bases. The length of the CDR3 is 14 residues. The J segment lost 6 bases and the V segment lost 6 bases, leaving 7 bases of the junction unmatched. Germline CDR1 is MNHNY and CDR2 is SVGAGI (reference sequence). CDR3 sequence: CASRRDRGGQPQHF. DNA of the CDR3: TGTGCCAGCAGGCGCGACAGGGGAGGTCAGCCCCAGCATTTT.

J is TRBJ2-7 and V is TRBV5-1, with D tentatively TRBD1 or TRBD2 (6 bases each). In germline, CDR1 is SGHRS, CDR2 YFSETQ. The CDR3 length is 16 residues. V dropped 8 bases and J dropped 1 base, with 22 bases sitting between them. The chain's CDR3 is CASSRWVGGQSYEQYF. For the CDR3, the DNA is TGCGCCAGTTCCAGGTGGGTGGGGGGCCAGTCCTACGAGCAGTACTTC. Full variable domain (outside the CDR3, taken from reference TRBV5-1 and TRBJ2-7): KAGVTQTPRYLIKTRGQQVTLSCSPISGHRSVSWYQQTPGQGLQFLFEYFSETQRNKGNFPGRFSGRQFSNSRSEMNVSTLELGDSALYLCASSRWVGGQSYEQYFGPGTRLTVT.

In this sample, this clone turned up a few times. This chain links TRBV28 with TRBJ1-6; D is undetermined. CDR1 MDHEN and CDR2 SYDVKM come from the germline V gene. The CDR3 is 13 residues long. The V gene lost 3 bases and the J gene lost 9 bases, with 9 bases spanning the gap. The DNA of the CDR3 is TGTGCCAGCAGTTTGCCCCAAACTTCACCCCTCCACTTT. This gives the protein CASSLPQTSPLHF.

The chain is built from TRBV7-9 and TRBJ2-7; a possible D gene is TRBD2 (6 bases). Germline CDR1 is SEHNR and CDR2 is FQNEAQ (reference sequence). The V and J ends lost 1 base and 3 bases respectively, with 10 bases between them. This CDR3 region has 14 residues. The CDR3 is CASSLVGGNYEQYF. The CDR3 DNA sequence: TGTGCCAGCAGCTTAGTCGGGGGAAACTACGAGCAGTACTTC.